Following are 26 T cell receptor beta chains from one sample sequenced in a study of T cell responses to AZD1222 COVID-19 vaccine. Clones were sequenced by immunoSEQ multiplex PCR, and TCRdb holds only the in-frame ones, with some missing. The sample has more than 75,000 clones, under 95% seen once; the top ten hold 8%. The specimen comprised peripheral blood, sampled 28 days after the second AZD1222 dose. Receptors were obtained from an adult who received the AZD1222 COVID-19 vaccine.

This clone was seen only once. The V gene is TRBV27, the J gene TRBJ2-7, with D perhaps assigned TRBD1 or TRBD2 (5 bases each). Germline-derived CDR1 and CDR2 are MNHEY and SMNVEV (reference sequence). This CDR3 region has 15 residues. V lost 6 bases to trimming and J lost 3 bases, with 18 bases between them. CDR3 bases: TGTGCCAGCAGCCTGGGGACGGATCCCATCTACGAGCAGTACTTC. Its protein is CASSLGTDPIYEQYF.

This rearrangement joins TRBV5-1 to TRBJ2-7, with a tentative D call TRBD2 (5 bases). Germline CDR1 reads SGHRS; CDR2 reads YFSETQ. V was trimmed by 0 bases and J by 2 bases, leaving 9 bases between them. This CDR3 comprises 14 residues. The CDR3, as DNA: TGCGCCAGCAGCTTGGCCGGGGTACCCTACGAGCAGTACTTC. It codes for CASSLAGVPYEQYF.

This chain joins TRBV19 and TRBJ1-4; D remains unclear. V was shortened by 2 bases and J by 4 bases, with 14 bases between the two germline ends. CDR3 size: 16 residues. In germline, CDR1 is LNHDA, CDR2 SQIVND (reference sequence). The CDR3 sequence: CASSIPPTGSNEKLFF. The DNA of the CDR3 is TGTGCCAGTAGTATACCCCCGACGGGGAGTAATGAAAAACTGTTTTTT.

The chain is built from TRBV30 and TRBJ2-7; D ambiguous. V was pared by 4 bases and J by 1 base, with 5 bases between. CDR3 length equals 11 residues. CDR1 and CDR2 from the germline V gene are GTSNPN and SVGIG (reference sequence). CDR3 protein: CAWTRSYEQYF. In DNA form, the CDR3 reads TGTGCCTGGACACGGTCCTACGAGCAGTACTTC.

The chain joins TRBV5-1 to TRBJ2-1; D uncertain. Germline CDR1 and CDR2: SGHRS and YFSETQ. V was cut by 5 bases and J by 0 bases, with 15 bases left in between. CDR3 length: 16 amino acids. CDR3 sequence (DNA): TGCGCCAGCAGTCCTGACGGAACCATCTCCTACAATGAGCAGTTCTTC. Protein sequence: CASSPDGTISYNEQFF.

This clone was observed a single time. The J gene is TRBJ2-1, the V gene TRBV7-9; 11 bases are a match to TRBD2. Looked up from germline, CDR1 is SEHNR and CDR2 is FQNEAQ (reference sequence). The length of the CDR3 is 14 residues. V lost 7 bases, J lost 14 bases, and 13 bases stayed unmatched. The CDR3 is CASTQLAGVFAEFF. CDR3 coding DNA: TGTGCCAGCACCCAACTAGCGGGAGTCTTCGCGGAGTTCTTC.

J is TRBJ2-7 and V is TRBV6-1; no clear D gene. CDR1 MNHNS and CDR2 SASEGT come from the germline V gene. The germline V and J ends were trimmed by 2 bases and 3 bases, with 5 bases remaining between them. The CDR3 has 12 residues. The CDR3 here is CASSELSYEQYF. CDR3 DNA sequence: TGTGCCAGCAGTGAACTTAGCTACGAGCAGTACTTC.

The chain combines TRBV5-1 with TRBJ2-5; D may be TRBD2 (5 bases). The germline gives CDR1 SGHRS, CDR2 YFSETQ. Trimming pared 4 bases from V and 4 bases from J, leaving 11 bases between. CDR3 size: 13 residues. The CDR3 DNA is TGCGCCAGCAGCATCCCGGGAACAGAGACCCAGTACTTC. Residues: CASSIPGTETQYF.

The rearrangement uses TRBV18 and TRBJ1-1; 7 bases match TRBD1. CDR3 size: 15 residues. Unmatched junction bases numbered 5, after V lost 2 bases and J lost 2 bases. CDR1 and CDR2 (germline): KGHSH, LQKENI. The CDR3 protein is CASSPADRPNTEAFF. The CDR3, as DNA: TGTGCCAGCTCACCAGCGGACAGGCCAAACACTGAAGCTTTCTTT.

The CDR3 loop reads CASSLASGDPYGYTF. As DNA, the CDR3 is TGTGCCAGCAGCTTAGCAAGCGGCGACCCATATGGCTACACCTTC. The chain carries TRBV11-1 and TRBJ1-2; D is unresolved. Germline CDR1 is SGHAT and CDR2 is FQDESV (reference sequence). CDR3 size: 15 residues. V gave up 0 bases and J gave up 5 bases, with 13 bases separating them.

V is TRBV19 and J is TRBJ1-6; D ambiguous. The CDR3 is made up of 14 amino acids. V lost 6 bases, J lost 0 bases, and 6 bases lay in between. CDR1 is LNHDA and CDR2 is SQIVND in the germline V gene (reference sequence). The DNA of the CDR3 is TGTGCCAGTAGCGAGAGCTCCTATAATTCACCCCTCCACTTT. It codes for CASSESSYNSPLHF.

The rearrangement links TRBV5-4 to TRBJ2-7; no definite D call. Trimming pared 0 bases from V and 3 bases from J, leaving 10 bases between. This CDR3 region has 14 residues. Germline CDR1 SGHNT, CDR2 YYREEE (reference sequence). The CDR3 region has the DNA TGTGCCAGCAGCTTGGGGGGATCGGGCTACGAGCAGTACTTC. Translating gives CASSLGGSGYEQYF.

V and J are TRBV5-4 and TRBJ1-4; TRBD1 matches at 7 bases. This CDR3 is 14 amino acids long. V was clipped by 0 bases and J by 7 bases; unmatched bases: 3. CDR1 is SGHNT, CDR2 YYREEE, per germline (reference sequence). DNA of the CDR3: TGTGCCAGCAGCTTGGACAGGGGAGGTGAAAAACTGTTTTTT. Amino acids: CASSLDRGGEKLFF. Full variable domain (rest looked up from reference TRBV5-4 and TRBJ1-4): ETGVTQSPTHLIKTRGQQVTLRCSSQSGHNTVSWYQQALGQGPQFIFQYYREEENGRGNFPPRFSGLQFPNYSSELNVNALELDDSALYLCASSLDRGGEKLFFGSGTQLSVL.

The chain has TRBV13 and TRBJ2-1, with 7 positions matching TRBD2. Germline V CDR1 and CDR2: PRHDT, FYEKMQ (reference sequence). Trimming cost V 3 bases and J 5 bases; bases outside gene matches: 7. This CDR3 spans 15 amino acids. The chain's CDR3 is CASSLSSGPNNEQFF. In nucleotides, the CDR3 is TGTGCCAGCAGCTTGTCTAGCGGCCCCAACAATGAGCAGTTCTTC.

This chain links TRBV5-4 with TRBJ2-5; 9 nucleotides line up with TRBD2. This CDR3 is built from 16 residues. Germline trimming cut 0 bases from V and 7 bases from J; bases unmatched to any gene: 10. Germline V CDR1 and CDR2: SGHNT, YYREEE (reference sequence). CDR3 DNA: TGTGCCAGCAGCTTGGGGCTAGCGGGGACCCGAGGGACCCAGTACTTC. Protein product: CASSLGLAGTRGTQYF. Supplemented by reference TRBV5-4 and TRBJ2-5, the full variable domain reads ETGVTQSPTHLIKTRGQQVTLRCSSQSGHNTVSWYQQALGQGPQFIFQYYREEENGRGNFPPRFSGLQFPNYSSELNVNALELDDSALYLCASSLGLAGTRGTQYFGPGTRLLVL.

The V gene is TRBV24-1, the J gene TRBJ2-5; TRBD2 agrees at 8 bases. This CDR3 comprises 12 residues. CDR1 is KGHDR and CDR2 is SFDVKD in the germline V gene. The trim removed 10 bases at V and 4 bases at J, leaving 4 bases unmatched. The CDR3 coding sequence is TGTGCCACGAGTAGCGGGGTAGAGACCCAGTACTTC. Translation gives CATSSGVETQYF.

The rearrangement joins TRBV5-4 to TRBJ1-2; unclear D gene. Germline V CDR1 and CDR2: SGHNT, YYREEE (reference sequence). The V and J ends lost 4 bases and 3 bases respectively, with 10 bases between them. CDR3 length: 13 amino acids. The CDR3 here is CASSPSGDYGYTF. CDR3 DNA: TGTGCCAGCAGCCCCTCCGGGGACTATGGCTACACCTTC.

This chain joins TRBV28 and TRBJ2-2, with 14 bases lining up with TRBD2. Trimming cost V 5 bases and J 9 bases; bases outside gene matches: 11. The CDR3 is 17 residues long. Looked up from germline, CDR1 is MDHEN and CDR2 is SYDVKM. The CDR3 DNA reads TGTGCCAGCAGTATCACCGGGACTAGCGGGAGAATTAGGGAGCTGTTTTTT. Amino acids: CASSITGTSGRIRELFF.

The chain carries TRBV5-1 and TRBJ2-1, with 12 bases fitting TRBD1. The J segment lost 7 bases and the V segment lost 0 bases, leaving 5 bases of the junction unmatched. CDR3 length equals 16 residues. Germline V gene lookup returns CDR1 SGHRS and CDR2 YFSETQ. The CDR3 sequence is CASSLEGTGGLNEQFF. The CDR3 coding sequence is TGCGCCAGCAGCTTGGAGGGGACAGGGGGCTTAAATGAGCAGTTCTTC.

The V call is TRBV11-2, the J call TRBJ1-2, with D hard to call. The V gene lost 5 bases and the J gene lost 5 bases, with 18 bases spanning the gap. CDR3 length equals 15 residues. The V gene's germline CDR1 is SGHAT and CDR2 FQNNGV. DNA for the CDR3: TGTGCCAGCAGCCCGATAGGACGGTCTAGTTATGGCTACACCTTC. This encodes CASSPIGRSSYGYTF. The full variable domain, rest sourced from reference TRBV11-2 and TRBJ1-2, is EAGVAQSPRYKIIEKRQSVAFWCNPISGHATLYWYQQILGQGPKLLIQFQNNGVVDDSQLPKDRFSAERLKGVDSTLKIQPAKLEDSAVYLCASSPIGRSSYGYTFGSGTRLTVV.

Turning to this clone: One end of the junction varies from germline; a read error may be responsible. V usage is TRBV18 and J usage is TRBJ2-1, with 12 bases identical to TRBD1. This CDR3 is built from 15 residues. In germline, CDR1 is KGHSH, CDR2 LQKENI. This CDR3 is CASSAPGQGANEQFF. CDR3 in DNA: TGTGCCAGCTCAGCACCGGGACAGGGGGCCAATGAGCAGTTCTTC.

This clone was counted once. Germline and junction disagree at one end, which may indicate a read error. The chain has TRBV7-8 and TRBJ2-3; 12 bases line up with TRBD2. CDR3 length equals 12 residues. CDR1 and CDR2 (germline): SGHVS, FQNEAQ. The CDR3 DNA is TGTGCCAGCAGCTTAGGGACTAGCGGGAACCATTTT. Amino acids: CASSLGTSGNHF.

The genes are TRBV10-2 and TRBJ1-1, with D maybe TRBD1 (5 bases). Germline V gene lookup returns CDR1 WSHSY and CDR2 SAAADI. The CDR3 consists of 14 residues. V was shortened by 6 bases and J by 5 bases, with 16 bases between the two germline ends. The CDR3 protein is CASSQVQGWTEAFF. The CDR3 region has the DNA TGCGCCAGCAGCCAAGTCCAGGGTTGGACTGAAGCTTTCTTT.

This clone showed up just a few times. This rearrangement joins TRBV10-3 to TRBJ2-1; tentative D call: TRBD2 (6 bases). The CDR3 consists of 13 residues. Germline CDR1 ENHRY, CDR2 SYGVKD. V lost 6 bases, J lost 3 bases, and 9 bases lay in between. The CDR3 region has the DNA TGTGCCATCAGCGGGGGTATCTACAATGAGCAGTTCTTC. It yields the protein CAISGGIYNEQFF.

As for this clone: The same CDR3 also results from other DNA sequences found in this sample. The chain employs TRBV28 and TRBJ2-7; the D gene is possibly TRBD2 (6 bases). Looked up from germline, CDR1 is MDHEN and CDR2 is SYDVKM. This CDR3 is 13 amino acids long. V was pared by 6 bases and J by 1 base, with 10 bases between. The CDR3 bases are TGTGCCAGCAGCCCGGGACTTTCCTACGAGCAGTACTTC. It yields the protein CASSPGLSYEQYF.

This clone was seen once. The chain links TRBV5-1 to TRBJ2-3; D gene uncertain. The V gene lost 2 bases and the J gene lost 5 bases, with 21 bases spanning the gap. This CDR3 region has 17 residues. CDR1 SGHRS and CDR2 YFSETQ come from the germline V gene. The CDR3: CASSFNRQVDMGDTQYF. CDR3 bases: TGCGCCAGCAGCTTTAATCGCCAGGTCGACATGGGAGATACGCAGTATTTT.